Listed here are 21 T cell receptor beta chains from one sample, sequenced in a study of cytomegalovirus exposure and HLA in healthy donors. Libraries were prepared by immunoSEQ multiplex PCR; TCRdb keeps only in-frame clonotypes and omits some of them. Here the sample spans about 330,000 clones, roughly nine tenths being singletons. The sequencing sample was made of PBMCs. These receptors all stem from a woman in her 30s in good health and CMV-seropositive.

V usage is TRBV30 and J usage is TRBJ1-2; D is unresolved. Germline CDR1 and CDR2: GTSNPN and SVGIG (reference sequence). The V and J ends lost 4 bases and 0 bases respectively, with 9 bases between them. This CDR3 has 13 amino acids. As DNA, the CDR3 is TGTGCCTGGACCCGACCAGCTAACTATGGCTACACCTTC. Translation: CAWTRPANYGYTF.

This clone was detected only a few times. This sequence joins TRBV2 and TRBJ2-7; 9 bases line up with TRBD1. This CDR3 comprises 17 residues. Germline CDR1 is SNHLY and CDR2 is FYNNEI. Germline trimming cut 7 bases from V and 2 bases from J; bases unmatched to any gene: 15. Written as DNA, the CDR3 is TGTGCCAGCACCCCCAGACGGGCGGGACAGGGTACCTACGAGCAGTACTTC. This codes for CASTPRRAGQGTYEQYF.

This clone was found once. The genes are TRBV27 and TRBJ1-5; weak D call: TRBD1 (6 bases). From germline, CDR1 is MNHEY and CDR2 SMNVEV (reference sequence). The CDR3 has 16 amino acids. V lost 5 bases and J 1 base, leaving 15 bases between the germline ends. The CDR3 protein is CASSPRGGRSNQPQHF. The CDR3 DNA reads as TGTGCCAGCAGTCCCAGGGGTGGTAGGAGCAATCAGCCCCAGCATTTT.

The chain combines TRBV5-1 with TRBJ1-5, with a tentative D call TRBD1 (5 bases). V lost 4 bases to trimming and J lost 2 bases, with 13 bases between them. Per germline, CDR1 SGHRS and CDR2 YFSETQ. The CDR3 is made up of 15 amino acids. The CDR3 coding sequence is TGCGCCAGCAGCCCTACGGGGGATGGCAATCAGCCCCAGCATTTT. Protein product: CASSPTGDGNQPQHF.

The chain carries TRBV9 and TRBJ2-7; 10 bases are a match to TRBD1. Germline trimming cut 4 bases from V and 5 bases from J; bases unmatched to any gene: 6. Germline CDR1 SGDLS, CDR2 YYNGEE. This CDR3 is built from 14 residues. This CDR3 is CASSPRGTGDEQYF. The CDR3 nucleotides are TGTGCCAGCAGCCCCCGGGGGACAGGGGACGAGCAGTACTTC.

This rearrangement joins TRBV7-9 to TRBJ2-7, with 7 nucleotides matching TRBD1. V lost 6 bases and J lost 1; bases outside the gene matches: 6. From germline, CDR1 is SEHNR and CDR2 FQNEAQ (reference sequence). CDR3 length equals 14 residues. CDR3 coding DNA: TGTGCCAGCAGAAACGGGGACAGATCCTACGAGCAGTACTTC. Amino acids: CASRNGDRSYEQYF.

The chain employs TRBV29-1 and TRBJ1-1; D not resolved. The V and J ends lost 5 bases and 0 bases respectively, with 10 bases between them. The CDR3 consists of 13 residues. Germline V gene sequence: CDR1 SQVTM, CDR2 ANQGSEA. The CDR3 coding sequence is TGCAGCGTTTACAGCTTTATGAACACTGAAGCTTTCTTT. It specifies CSVYSFMNTEAFF.

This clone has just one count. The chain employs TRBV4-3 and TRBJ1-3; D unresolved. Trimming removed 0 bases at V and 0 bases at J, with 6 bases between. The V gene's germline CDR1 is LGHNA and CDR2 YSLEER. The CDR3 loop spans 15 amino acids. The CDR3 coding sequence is TGCGCCAGCAGCCAAGACGTCGTCTCTGGAAACACCATATATTTT. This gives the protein CASSQDVVSGNTIYF.

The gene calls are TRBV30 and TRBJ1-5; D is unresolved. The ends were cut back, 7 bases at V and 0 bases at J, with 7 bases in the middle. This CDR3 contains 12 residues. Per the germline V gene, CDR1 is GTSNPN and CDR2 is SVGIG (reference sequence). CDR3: CASASSNQPQHF. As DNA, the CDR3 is TGTGCCTCGGCGTCTAGCAATCAGCCCCAGCATTTT.

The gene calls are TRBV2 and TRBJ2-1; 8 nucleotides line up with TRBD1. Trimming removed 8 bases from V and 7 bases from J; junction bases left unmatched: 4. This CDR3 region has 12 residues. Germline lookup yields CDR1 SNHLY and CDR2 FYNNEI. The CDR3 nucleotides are TGTGCCAGCGGACAGGGTGAGAATGAGCAGTTCTTC. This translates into CASGQGENEQFF.

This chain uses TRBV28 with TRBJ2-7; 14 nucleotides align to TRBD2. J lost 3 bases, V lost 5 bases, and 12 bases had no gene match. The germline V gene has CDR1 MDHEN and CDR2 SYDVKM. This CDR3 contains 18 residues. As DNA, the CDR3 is TGTGCCAGCAGTGGATTGGGACTAGCGGGAGTGAGGCGCTACGAGCAGTACTTC. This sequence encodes CASSGLGLAGVRRYEQYF.

CDR3 protein: CASSMEGPQPQHF. As DNA, the CDR3 is TGTGCCAGTAGTATGGAGGGTCCTCAGCCCCAGCATTTT. This chain uses TRBV19 with TRBJ1-5; D not resolved. In germline, CDR1 is LNHDA, CDR2 SQIVND (reference sequence). V was clipped by 3 bases and J by 6 bases, with 9 bases between them. CDR3 length equals 13 residues.

The CDR3 DNA reads as TGTGCCAGCAGTGAAGCGGTGACAGGGTGGTACGAGCAGTACTTC. Translating it yields CASSEAVTGWYEQYF. The chain joins TRBV6-1 to TRBJ2-7; 7 bases agree with TRBD1. V gave up 0 bases and J gave up 4 bases; unmatched junction bases: 6. The CDR3 covers 15 residues. The V gene's germline CDR1 is MNHNS and CDR2 SASEGT.

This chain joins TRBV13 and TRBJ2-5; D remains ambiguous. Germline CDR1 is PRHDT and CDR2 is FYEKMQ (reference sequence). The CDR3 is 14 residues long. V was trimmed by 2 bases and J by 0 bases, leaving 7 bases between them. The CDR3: CASSLSRNQETQYF. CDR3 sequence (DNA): TGTGCCAGCAGCTTATCTAGGAACCAAGAGACCCAGTACTTC.

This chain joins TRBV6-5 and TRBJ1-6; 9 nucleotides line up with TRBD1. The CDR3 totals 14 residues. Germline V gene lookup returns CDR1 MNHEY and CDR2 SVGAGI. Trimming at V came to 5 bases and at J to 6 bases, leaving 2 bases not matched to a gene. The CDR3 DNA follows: TGTGCCAGCAGTGGGACAGGGTTTAATTCACCCCTCCACTTT. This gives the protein CASSGTGFNSPLHF.

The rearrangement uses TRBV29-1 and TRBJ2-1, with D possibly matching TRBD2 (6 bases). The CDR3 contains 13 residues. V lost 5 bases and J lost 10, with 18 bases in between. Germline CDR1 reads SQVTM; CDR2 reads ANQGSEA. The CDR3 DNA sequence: TGCAGCGTTATAGCTAGCGTACAATGGGAGCAGTTCTTC. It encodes CSVIASVQWEQFF.

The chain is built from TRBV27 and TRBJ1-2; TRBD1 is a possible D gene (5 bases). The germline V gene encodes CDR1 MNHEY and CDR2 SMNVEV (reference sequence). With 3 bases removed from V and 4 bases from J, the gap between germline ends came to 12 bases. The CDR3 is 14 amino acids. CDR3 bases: TGTGCCAGCAGTTTCGGGGGTGATACCTATGGCTACACCTTC. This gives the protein CASSFGGDTYGYTF.

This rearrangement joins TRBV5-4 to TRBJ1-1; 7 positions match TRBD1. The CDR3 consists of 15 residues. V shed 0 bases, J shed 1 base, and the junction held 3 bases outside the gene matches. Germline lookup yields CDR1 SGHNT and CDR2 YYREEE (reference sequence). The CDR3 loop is CASSLAGTANTEAFF. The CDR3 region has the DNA TGTGCCAGCAGCTTGGCCGGGACAGCGAACACTGAAGCTTTCTTT.

The CDR3 region is CATSRIAGDLHEQFF. CDR3 sequence (DNA): TGTGCCACCAGCAGAATAGCGGGAGATTTACATGAGCAGTTCTTC. V and J are TRBV15 and TRBJ2-1; TRBD2 matches at 9 bases. The CDR3 is 15 amino acids. J gave up 8 bases and V 2 bases, and 7 bases lay outside the gene matches. Germline V gene data show CDR1 as LNHNV and CDR2 as YYDKDF (reference sequence).

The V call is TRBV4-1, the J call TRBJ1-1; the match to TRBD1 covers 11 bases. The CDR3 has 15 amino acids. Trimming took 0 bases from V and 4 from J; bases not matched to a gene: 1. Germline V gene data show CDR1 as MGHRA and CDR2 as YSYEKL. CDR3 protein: CASSQEGTGGTEAFF. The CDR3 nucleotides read TGCGCCAGCAGCCAAGAAGGGACAGGGGGCACTGAAGCTTTCTTT.

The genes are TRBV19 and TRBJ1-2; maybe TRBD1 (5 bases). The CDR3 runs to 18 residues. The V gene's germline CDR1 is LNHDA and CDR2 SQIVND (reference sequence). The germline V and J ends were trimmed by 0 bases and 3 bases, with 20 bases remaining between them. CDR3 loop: CASSIDGRAISSDYGYTF. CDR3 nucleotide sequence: TGTGCCAGTAGTATAGACGGCAGGGCAATTAGCTCTGACTATGGCTACACCTTC.